This entry is about one T cell receptor (beta chain). No antigen is known for it. The data belong to a study of shared clonotypes between healthy human individuals. Across the whole study: In total, the donors were a couple of women and a few men aged 18 to 49.

Repertoires were generated with immunoSEQ multiplex PCR, while TCRdb's copy carries only in-frame clones and drops some. In the table there are about 1 million clones, roughly 74% of which are singletons. CDR3 length equals 12 residues. J lost 12 bases, V lost 4 bases, and 4 bases had no gene match. In germline, CDR1 is MNHEY, CDR2 SMNVEV (reference sequence). Study findings and constraints: The genetic and exposure-history diversity represented was limited by few donors.

The sample comprised memory CD4+ T cells from PBMCs. Documented subset: CD45RA-negative fraction. The gene calls are TRBV27 and TRBJ1-1, with 11 nucleotides matching TRBD1. The TCR sequence derives from a young man in good health. Some clones in this sample may be carry-over from other donors' samples. In DNA form, the CDR3 reads TGTGCCAGCAGTTACGGACAGGGGGCTCCTTTCTTT. Protein sequence: CASSYGQGAPFF.